These 2 T cell receptor beta chains were all obtained from the same sample, sequenced in a study of OX40 agonist ivuxolimab in advanced cancers. Here immunoSEQ multiplex PCR was the method, and the copy in TCRdb shows in-frame clones only, minus some. Of about 84,000 clones in the sample, 94% were seen once. Sequenced material: CD4+ or CD8+ T cells sorted from blood, taken in a trial of the OX40 agonist ivuxolimab. The origin of the receptors is an adult with an advanced solid tumor such as melanoma, head and neck, liver or kidney cancer.

This chain links TRBV7-2 with TRBJ2-1; D not certain. Germline CDR1 reads SGHTA; CDR2 reads FQGNSA. This CDR3 contains 15 residues. Trimming pared 7 bases from V and 0 bases from J, leaving 13 bases between. In DNA form, the CDR3 reads TGTGCCAGCATCCGAAGTGGGAACTCCTACAATGAGCAGTTCTTC. It is translated as CASIRSGNSYNEQFF.

The rearrangement uses TRBV28 and TRBJ2-7; no clear D gene. Germline CDR1 reads MDHEN; CDR2 reads SYDVKM. The V and J ends lost 3 bases and 3 bases respectively, with 18 bases between them. The CDR3 runs to 16 residues. CDR3 amino acids: CASSLSRTALHYEQYF. CDR3 nucleotide sequence: TGTGCCAGCAGTTTGTCGAGGACGGCACTTCACTACGAGCAGTACTTC.